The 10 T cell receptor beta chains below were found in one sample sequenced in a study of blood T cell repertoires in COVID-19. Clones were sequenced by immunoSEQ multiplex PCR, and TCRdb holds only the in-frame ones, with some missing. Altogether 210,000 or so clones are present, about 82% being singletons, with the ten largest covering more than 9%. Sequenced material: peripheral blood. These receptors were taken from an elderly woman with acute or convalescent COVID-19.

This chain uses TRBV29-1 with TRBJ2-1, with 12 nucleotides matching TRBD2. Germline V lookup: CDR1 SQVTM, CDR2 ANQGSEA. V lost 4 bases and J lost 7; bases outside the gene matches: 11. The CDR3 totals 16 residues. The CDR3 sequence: CSVGAGASGRANEQFF. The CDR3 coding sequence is TGCAGCGTTGGTGCCGGGGCTAGCGGGAGGGCGAATGAGCAGTTCTTC.

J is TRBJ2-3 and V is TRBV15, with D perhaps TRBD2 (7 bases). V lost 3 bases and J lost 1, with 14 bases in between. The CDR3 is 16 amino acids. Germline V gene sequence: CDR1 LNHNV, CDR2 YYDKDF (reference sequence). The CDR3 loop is CATSSEGGAGTDTQYF. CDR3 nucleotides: TGTGCCACCAGCAGCGAGGGGGGGGCTGGCACAGATACGCAGTATTTT. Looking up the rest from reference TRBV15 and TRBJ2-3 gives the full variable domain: DAMVIQNPRYQVTQFGKPVTLSCSQTLNHNVMYWYQQKSSQAPKLLFHYYDKDFNNEADTPDNFQSRRPNTSFCFLDIRSPGLGDTAMYLCATSSEGGAGTDTQYFGPGTRLTVL.

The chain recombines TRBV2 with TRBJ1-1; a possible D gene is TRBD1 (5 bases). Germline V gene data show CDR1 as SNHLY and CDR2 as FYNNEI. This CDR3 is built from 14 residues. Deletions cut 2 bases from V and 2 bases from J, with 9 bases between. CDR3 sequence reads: CASSEWGLNTEAFF. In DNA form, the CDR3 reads TGTGCCAGCAGTGAATGGGGCTTAAACACTGAAGCTTTCTTT. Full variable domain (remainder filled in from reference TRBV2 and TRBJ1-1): EPEVTQTPSHQVTQMGQEVILRCVPISNHLYFYWYRQILGQKVEFLVSFYNNEISEKSEIFDDQFSVERPDGSNFTLKIRSTKLEDSAMYFCASSEWGLNTEAFFGQGTRLTVV.

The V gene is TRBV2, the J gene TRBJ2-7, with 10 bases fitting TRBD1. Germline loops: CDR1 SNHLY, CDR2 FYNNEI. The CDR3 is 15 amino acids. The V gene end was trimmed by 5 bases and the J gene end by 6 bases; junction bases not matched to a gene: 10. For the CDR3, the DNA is TGTGCCAGCAGTTCCGACAGGGGGCAGGTTTCCGAGCAGTACTTC. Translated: CASSSDRGQVSEQYF.

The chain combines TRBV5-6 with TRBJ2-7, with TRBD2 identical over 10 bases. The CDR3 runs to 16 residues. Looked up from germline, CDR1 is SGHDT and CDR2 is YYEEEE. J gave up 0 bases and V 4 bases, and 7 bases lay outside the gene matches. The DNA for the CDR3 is TGTGCCAGCAGCCGAAGACTAGCGGGTACCTCCTACGAGCAGTACTTC. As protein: CASSRRLAGTSYEQYF.

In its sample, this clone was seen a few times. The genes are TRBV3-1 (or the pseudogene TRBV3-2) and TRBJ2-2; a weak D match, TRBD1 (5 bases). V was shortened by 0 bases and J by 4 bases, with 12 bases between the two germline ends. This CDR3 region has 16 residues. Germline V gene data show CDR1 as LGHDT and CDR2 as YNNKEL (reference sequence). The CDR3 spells CASSQDWAGPTGELFF. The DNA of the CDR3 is TGTGCCAGCAGCCAAGATTGGGCAGGGCCCACCGGGGAGCTGTTTTTT.

CDR3 loop: CATSRDGQRLYNEQFF. For the CDR3, the DNA is TGTGCCACCAGCAGAGATGGACAGCGCCTGTACAATGAGCAGTTCTTC. The chain links TRBV15 to TRBJ2-1; the D gene is possibly TRBD1 (6 bases). The V end was cut by 0 bases, the J end by 4 bases, with 13 bases between. Germline values: CDR1 LNHNV, CDR2 YYDKDF (reference sequence). The CDR3 totals 16 residues.

The CDR3 reads CASSLGGTQETQYF. The CDR3 nucleotides read TGTGCCAGCAGTTTGGGGGGGACCCAAGAGACCCAGTACTTC. The chain uses TRBV28 and TRBJ2-5; 7 nucleotides agree with TRBD2. CDR1 is MDHEN and CDR2 is SYDVKM in the germline V gene. The CDR3 covers 14 residues. Trimming took 3 bases from V and 1 from J; bases not matched to a gene: 2. Combining the CDR3 with reference TRBV28 and TRBJ2-5 gives the whole variable domain DVKVTQSSRYLVKRTGEKVFLECVQDMDHENMFWYRQDPGLGLRLIYFSYDVKMKEKGDIPEGYSVSREKKERFSLILESASTNQTSMYLCASSLGGTQETQYFGPGTRLLVL.

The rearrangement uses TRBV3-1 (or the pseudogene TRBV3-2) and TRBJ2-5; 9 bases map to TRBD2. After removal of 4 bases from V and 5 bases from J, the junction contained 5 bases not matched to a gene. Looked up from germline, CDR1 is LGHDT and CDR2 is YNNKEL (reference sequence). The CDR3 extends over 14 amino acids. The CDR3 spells CASSPTSGMETQYF. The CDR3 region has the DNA TGTGCCAGCAGCCCGACTAGCGGCATGGAGACCCAGTACTTC.

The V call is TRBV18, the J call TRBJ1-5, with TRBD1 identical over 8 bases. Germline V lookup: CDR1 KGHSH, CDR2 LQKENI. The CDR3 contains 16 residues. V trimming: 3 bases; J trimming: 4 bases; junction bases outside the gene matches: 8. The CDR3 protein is CASSPPTGGVNQPQHF. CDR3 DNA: TGTGCCAGCTCACCGCCCACAGGGGGAGTAAATCAGCCCCAGCATTTT.